The source of this TCR beta chain is a study of T cell clones after liver transplantation. The CDR3 contains 12 residues. Germline CDR1 reads SGHAT; CDR2 reads FQNNGV. The V and J ends lost 5 bases and 10 bases respectively, with 15 bases between them. This clone has more than one count but fewer than ten. Libraries were prepared by immunoSEQ multiplex PCR; TCRdb keeps only in-frame clonotypes and omits some of them. The data contain some 59,000 clones, 70% to 75% of them singletons. This sequence was found in a human donor who received a liver transplant. The starting material was CD4+ T cells from blood, obtained before liver transplant. The gene calls are TRBV11-2 and TRBJ2-7; TRBD2 is a possible D gene (6 bases). CDR3 residues: CASSATGLPQYF. The DNA for the CDR3 is TGTGCCAGCAGCGCAACGGGACTCCCTCAGTACTTC.